Shown below are 4 T cell receptor beta chains from a single sample sequenced in a study of naive and memory T cell subsets. An oligonucleotide containing a UMI was ligated to the 3' end of TCR cDNA. Four PCR rounds used nested alpha and beta constant region primers plus the SP2 primer. Via MiXCR, TCRdb re-called the 5' RACE reads, giving one row per CDR3 protein. This repertoire shows 45,000 to 55,000 distinct CDR3 sequences, 4.7% found once; its top ten account for around 0.8%. The receptors come from a female donor in good health.

In this sample, this clonotype turned up many times. The rearrangement links TRBV20-1 to TRBJ2-3, with 13 bases aligning to TRBD2. The CDR3 extends over 17 amino acids. Unmatched junction bases numbered 6, after V lost 3 bases and J lost 0 bases. Germline V lookup: CDR1 DFQATT, CDR2 SNEGSKA (reference sequence). CDR3 DNA sequence: TGCAGTGCTAGCCTAACTAGCGGGGGGGCTAGCACAGATACGCAGTATTTT. Protein product: CSASLTSGGASTDTQYF.

This clonotype was detected many times. The chain uses TRBV7-2 and TRBJ2-7; TRBD2 agrees at 14 bases. Losses at the gene ends were 5 bases for V and 4 bases for J; bases not matched to a gene: 7. The CDR3 totals 16 residues. Germline CDR1 and CDR2: SGHTA and FQGNSA. Written as DNA, the CDR3 is TGTGCCAGCAGCCGGGCCGGGACTAGCGGGAGTTACGAGCAGTACTTC. This translates into CASSRAGTSGSYEQYF.

This chain links TRBV6-5 with TRBJ2-7; weak D call: TRBD1 (6 bases). CDR3 length equals 16 residues. Germline V lookup: CDR1 MNHEY, CDR2 SVGAGI. V shed 0 bases and J shed 3 bases, with 15 bases lying between them. As DNA, the CDR3 is TGTGCCAGCAGTTACTCCAGGCGGACAGCCTTCTACGAGCAGTACTTC. It specifies CASSYSRRTAFYEQYF.

This clonotype was detected many times. The rearrangement joins TRBV12-3 or TRBV12-4 to TRBJ2-2, with TRBD2 identical over 13 bases. V lost 10 bases to trimming and J lost 7 bases; unmatched junction nucleotides: 9. The CDR3 loop spans 15 amino acids. The CDR3 DNA reads TGTGCCACCCACGCCGGGACTAGCGGGATCGGGGAGCTGTTTTTT. Translation: CATHAGTSGIGELFF.